The T cell receptor (beta chain) under discussion was sequenced for a study of human T cells and chemical hapten exposure (dated by TCRdb to the early 2020s). Turning to the overall study: For sensitization, 2% DPC in acetone was applied to a roughly 2 cm by roughly 2 cm area of upper inner arm skin. Weekly therapeutic DPC doses were additionally applied to the scalp of patients throughout the approximately 24-week study period. Patch testing was performed on the upper back with Finn chambers containing 0.01% DPC, and the patch tests were scored after 6 days according to International Contact Dermatitis Research Group standards. Most of the patients in the cohort were female, and the cohort covered alopecia areata with under or over 50% scalp involvement, alopecia totalis and alopecia universalis. Libraries were pooled for sequencing, and per-sample TCR yields varied mainly because of small differences in library volumes within the pool. The study tracked peripheral blood TCR repertoire changes in vivo during primary and secondary sensitization to the hapten diphenylcyclopropenone (DPC) in alopecia patients. Blood was sampled from patients pre-sensitization (week 0) and at 2, 6 and about 24 weeks after DPC sensitization. Twenty-nine alopecia patients gave blood for TCR sequencing at one to four time points (pre-sensitization, 2, 6 and 24 weeks).

Libraries were made using RACE. The sequencer was a NextSeq 500. During library preparation, unique molecular identifiers were attached to individual cDNA molecules so that TCRs could be counted quantitatively and reproducibly. From each blood RNA sample, both TCR alpha and TCR beta chains were sequenced. As for how the authors treated the data: Samples had a median of roughly 99,000 TCRs, with a range from roughly 23,224 to 750,000. The Decombinator software suite was used to annotate V, J and CDR3 in the TCR reads. To make PS versus PT1 abundance plots, every sample was subsampled to the same number of TCRs (28,000). Expanded TCRs were defined as absent before sensitization and observed at least eight times at the 2-week time point. The raw public data were reprocessed by TCRdb itself: fastp quality trimming at Q25, MiXCR clonotype calling, in-frame beta chains only. Entries are consolidated by CDR3 protein sequence, retaining the most common genes and DNA. These V and J calls derive from TCRdb rather than the authors' analysis. In all, the sample holds about 180,000 distinct CDR3 sequences, and 25% to 30% of those were seen once. The ten largest clonotypes hold roughly 3% of the sample.

Sample time point, as interpreted from the label and publication: pre-sensitization, week 0. In light of the paper, this sample's treatment or condition label describes: therapeutic diphenylcyclopropenone sensitization with weekly scalp DPC. Blood at each patch-test visit was drawn before the patch test was applied. Patients were considered eligible if aged 18 to 70, diagnosed with alopecia and deemed suitable for DPC therapy, and patients were excluded if pregnant. Total RNA was extracted from unfractionated whole blood collected in Tempus Blood RNA tubes. CDR1 and CDR2 were assigned from the germline V gene (reference sequence) as MNHEY and SMNVEV. The CDR3 covers 14 residues, taking in both the cysteine and the phenylalanine. This entry keeps only the CDR3 DNA: 42 bases, framed from base 1. The V end loses 3 bases and the J end loses 4 bases, and a stretch of 10 bases separates them. A remark on this clonotype: Its target antigen remains unknown. The record has no base qualities; no much larger clone is one base away.

The full study reports these points: Compared with pre-sensitization or healthy control sets, expanded TCRs formed significantly more large CDR3 similarity clusters, which is consistent with antigen-driven responses. Alopecia, a presumed autoimmune disease, was present in all patients, so the immune response of the patients might differ from that of healthy individuals. Repeated subsampling changed both the strength of the expansion versus patch-test correlation and the threshold at which that correlation became significant. A positive correlation was found between the number of PT1 expanded TCRs and patch test score, with significance reached at thresholds 8, 16 and 32 but not 4. DPC sensitization did not change how many TCRs were above 1 in 1000 frequency, and no evidence was found of alterations in global repertoire structure.

The receptor's source is a young woman with alopecia areata. Some clones in this sample may be carry-over from other donors' samples. The rearrangement combines TRBV27 with TRBJ1-5; matching of 6 bases hints at TRBD1 as the D gene. Sequences were derived from whole blood, sampled in connection with sensitization to the hapten diphenylcyclopropenone (DPC). CDR3 loop: CASSFQGSNQPQHF. The sequenced DNA: TGTGCCAGCAGTTTTCAGGGGTCGAATCAGCCCCAGCATTTT.